A single T cell receptor beta chain is shown here with its context. Its antigen remains unidentified. The CDR3 is 11 residues long. Germline V gene lookup returns CDR1 KGHSH and CDR2 LQKENI. V lost 3 bases to trimming and J lost 6 bases, with 5 bases between them. These data are taken from a study of T cell responses to AZD1222 COVID-19 vaccine. General observations from the study: There were mostly white British donors and more females than males, and clonal diversity was possibly underestimated. Seropositivity was recorded at baseline in only a handful of AZD1222 recipients.

Sequencing used immunoSEQ multiplex PCR; TCRdb keeps in-frame clones, though not all of them. The top ten hold 10% to 15% of the sample, which has 140,000 to 150,000 clones, around 92% seen once. This material consisted of peripheral blood, taken after recovery from COVID-19. This TCR was sampled from an adult who had recovered from COVID-19. The chain combines TRBV18 with TRBJ1-2, with unresolved D. CDR3 DNA: TGTGCCAGCTCACCCGGGGATGGCTACACCTTC. Amino acid sequence: CASSPGDGYTF.